The clone carrying this T cell receptor beta chain was counted only a few times. A junction boundary mismatches the germline segment, possibly from a read error. Germline V CDR1 and CDR2: MNHEY, SVGAGI. This CDR3 contains 15 residues. The data belong to a study of blood T cells in healthy people across ages. Study-level information: In model experiments, template switching was able to capture about one barcoded beta molecule for every two T cells that were present.

Combining a sample-barcoded 5' primer with a J-beta primer mix, a second PCR ran for 7 to 11 cycles. TCRdb re-analysed the 5' RACE reads in MiXCR, keeping a single row per CDR3 protein. This sample yields a few hundred thousand distinct CDR3 sequences, of which roughly a quarter are seen a single time; roughly 3.5% belongs to the top ten. These records were also assigned to another study, of T cells of mothers and their children.

This clonotype originated in a boy aged 2 to 10 in good health. The chain combines TRBV6-5 with TRBJ2-1; TRBD2 matches at 7 bases. The specimen was blood. CDR3 nucleotides: TGCGCCAGCAGCGAGGCGGGAGTGGCTTACAATGAGCAGTTCTTC. This translates into CASSEAGVAYNEQFF.